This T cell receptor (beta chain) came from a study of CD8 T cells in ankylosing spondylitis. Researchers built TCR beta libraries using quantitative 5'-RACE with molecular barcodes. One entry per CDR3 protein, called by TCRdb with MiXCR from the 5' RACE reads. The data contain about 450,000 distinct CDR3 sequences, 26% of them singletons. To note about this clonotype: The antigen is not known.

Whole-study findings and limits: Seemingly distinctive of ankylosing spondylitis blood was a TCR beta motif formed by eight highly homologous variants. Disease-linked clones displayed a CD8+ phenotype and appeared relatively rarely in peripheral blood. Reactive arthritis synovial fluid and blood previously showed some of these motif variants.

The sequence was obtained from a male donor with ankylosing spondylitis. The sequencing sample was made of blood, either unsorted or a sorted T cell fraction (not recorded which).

The CDR3 region has the DNA TGTGCCAGCAGAGCGGGACTAGCGAGAAATTATCCCTACGAGCAGTACGTC. This codes for CASRAGLARNYPYEQYV. The chain couples TRBV2 to TRBJ2-7; TRBD2 agrees at 10 bases. V was pared by 6 bases and J by 2 bases, with 13 bases of the junction left unmatched. Per germline, CDR1 SNHLY and CDR2 FYNNEI. The CDR3 extends over 17 amino acids.